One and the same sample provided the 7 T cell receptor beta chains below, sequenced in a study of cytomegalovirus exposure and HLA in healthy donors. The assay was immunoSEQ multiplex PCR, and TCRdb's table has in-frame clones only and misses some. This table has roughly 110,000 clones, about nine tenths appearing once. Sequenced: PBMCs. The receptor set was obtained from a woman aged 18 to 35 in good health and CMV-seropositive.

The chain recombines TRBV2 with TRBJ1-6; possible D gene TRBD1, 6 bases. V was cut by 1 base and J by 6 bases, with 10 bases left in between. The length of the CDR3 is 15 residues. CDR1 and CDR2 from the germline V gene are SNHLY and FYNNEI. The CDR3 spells CASSEGTALNSPLHF. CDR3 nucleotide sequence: TGTGCCAGCAGTGAAGGGACAGCCCTTAATTCACCCCTCCACTTT.

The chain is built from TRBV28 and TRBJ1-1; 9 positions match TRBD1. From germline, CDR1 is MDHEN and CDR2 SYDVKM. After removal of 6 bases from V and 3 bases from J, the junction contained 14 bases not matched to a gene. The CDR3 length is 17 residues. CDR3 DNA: TGTGCCAGCAGACGCGGTCCGGGACAGGGCTTTGACACTGAAGCTTTCTTT. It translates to CASRRGPGQGFDTEAFF. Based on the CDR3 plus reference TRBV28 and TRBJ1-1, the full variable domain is DVKVTQSSRYLVKRTGEKVFLECVQDMDHENMFWYRQDPGLGLRLIYFSYDVKMKEKGDIPEGYSVSREKKERFSLILESASTNQTSMYLCASRRGPGQGFDTEAFFGQGTRLTVV.

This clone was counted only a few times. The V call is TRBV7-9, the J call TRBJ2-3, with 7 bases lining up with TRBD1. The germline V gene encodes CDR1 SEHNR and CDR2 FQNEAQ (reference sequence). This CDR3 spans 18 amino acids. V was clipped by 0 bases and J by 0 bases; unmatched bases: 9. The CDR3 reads CASSLAREGADSTDTQYF. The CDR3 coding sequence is TGTGCCAGCAGCTTAGCTAGAGAGGGGGCAGATAGCACAGATACGCAGTATTTT. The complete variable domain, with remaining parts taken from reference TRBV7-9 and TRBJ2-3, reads DTGVSQNPRHKITKRGQNVTFRCDPISEHNRLYWYRQTLGQGPEFLTYFQNEAQLEKSRLLSDRFSAERPKGSFSTLEIQRTEQGDSAMYLCASSLAREGADSTDTQYFGPGTRLTVL.

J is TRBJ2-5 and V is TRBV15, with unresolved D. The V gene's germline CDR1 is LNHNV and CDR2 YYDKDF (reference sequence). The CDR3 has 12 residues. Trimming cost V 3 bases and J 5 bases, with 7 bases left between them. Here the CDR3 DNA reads TGTGCCACCAGCAGGCCCGGGGAGACCCAGTACTTC. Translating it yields CATSRPGETQYF.

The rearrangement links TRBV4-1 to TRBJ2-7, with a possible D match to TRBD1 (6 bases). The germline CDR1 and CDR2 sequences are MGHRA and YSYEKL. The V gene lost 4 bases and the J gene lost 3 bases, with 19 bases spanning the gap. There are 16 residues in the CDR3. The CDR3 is CASSPLTTGPLYEQYF. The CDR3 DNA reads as TGCGCCAGCAGCCCCCTAACGACAGGTCCTCTCTACGAGCAGTACTTC.

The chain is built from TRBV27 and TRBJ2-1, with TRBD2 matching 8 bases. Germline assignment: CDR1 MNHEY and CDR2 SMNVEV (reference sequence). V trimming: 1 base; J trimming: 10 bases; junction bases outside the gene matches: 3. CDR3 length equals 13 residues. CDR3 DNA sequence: TGTGCCAGCAGTTTATTTCAGCGGGGGGAGCAGTTCTTC. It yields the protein CASSLFQRGEQFF.

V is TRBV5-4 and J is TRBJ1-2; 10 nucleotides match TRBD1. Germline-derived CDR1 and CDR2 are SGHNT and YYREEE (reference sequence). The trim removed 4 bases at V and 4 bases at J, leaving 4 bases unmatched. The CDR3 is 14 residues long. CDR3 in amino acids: CASSLGTGVYGYTF. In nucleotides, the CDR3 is TGTGCCAGCAGCCTAGGGACAGGGGTCTATGGCTACACCTTC.